The following is a T cell receptor (beta chain) sequence with its context. The entry originates in a study of blood T cell repertoires in COVID-19. CDR3 size: 13 residues. Trimming took 3 bases from V and 6 from J, leaving 11 bases between them. CDR1 is MNHEY and CDR2 is SMNVEV in the germline V gene (reference sequence). Clones were sequenced by immunoSEQ multiplex PCR, and TCRdb holds only the in-frame ones, with some missing. The data hold 200,000 to 250,000 clones, with over 75% observed a single time. The material sequenced was peripheral blood. The sequence was obtained from a man older than 75 with acute or convalescent COVID-19. The rearrangement joins TRBV27 to TRBJ1-2; a weak D match, TRBD1 (5 bases). The DNA of the CDR3 is TGTGCCAGCAGTTTCCGGCCAGGGAATGGCTACACCTTC. This encodes CASSFRPGNGYTF.